The entry that follows covers one T cell receptor beta chain sequence. Its target is not known. These data originate in a study of T cell responses to AZD1222 COVID-19 vaccine. The CDR3 sequence is 14 residues long. Trimming cost V 0 bases and J 4 bases; bases outside gene matches: 1. Germline V gives CDR1 SGHRS, CDR2 YFSETQ. The repertoire was sequenced with immunoSEQ multiplex PCR; TCRdb's copy has only in-frame clones and lacks some. Here the sample spans approximately 60,000 clones, around 83% being singletons. Study findings and constraints: Close to half of all spike-specific TCRs reportedly target regions of the variants that are unmutated. Donors were mostly white British, more females; clonal diversity possibly underestimated.

The TCR was taken from an adult in good health. The specimen comprised peripheral blood, sampled on day 0 of MenACWY control vaccination. J is TRBJ1-1 and V is TRBV5-1, with TRBD1 matching 9 bases. The CDR3 is CASSLETGGTEAFF. CDR3 sequence (DNA): TGCGCCAGCAGCTTGGAGACAGGGGGCACTGAAGCTTTCTTT.